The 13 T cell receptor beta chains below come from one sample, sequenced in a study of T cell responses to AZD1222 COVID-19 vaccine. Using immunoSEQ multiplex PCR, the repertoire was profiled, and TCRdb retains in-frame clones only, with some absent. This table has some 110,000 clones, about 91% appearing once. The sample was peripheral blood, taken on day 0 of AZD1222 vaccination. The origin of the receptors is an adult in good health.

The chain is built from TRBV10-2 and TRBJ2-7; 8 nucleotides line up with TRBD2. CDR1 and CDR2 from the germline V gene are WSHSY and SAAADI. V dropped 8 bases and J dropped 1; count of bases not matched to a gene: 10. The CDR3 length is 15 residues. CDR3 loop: CASLVRREDSYEQYF. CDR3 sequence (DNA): TGCGCCAGCCTGGTTAGGCGGGAGGATTCCTACGAGCAGTACTTC.

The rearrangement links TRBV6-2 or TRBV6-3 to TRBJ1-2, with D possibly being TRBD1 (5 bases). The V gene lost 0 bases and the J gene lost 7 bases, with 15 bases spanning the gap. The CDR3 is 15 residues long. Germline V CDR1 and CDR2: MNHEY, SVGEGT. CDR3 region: CASSYSGRGVGGYTF. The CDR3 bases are TGTGCCAGCAGTTACTCGGGACGTGGGGTTGGTGGCTACACCTTC.

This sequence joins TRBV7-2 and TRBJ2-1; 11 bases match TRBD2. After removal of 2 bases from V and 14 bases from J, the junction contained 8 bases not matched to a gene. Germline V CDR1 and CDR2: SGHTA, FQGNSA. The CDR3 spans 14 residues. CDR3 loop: CASSLLGLAAREFF. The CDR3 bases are TGTGCCAGCAGCTTACTGGGACTAGCGGCTCGAGAGTTCTTC. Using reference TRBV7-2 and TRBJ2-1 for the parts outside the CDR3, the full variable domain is GAGVSQSPSNKVTEKGKDVELRCDPISGHTALYWYRQSLGQGLEFLIYFQGNSAPDKSGLPSDRFSAERTGGSVSTLTIQRTQQEDSAVYLCASSLLGLAAREFFGPGTRLTVL.

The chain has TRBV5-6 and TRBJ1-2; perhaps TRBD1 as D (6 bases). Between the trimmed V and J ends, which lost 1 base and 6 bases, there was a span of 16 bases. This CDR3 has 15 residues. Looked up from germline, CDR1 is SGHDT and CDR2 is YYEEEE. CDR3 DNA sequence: TGTGCCAGCAGCTTGAGGGGGGGAATTGGTGATGGCTACACCTTC. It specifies CASSLRGGIGDGYTF.

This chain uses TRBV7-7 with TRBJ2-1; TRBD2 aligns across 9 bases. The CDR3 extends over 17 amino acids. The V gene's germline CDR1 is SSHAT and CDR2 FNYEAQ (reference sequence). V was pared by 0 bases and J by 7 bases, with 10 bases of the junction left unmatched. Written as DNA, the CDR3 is TGTGCCAGCAGCTTAGCCTTCGGGACTAGCTCTACAAATGAGCAGTTCTTC. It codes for CASSLAFGTSSTNEQFF.

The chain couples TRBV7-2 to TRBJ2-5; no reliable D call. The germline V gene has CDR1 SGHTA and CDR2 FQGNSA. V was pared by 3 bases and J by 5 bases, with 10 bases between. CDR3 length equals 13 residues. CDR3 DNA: TGTGCCAGCAGCTTTGATAGACGGGAGACCCAGTACTTC. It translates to CASSFDRRETQYF. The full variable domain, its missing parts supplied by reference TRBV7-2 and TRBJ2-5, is GAGVSQSPSNKVTEKGKDVELRCDPISGHTALYWYRQSLGQGLEFLIYFQGNSAPDKSGLPSDRFSAERTGGSVSTLTIQRTQQEDSAVYLCASSFDRRETQYFGPGTRLLVL.

The CDR3 loop reads CAWKWGRSYEQYF. Here the CDR3 DNA reads TGTGCCTGGAAATGGGGTCGGAGCTACGAGCAGTACTTC. The rearrangement uses TRBV30 and TRBJ2-7; D gene uncertain. The germline V and J ends were trimmed by 4 bases and 3 bases, with 13 bases remaining between them. CDR1 and CDR2 (germline): GTSNPN, SVGIG (reference sequence). The CDR3 totals 13 residues.

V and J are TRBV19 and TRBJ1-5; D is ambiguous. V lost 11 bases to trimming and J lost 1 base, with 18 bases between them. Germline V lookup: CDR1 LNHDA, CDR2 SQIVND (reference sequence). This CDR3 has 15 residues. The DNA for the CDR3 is TGTGCCTCGTTGTGGGGAGGTAGGAGCAATCAGCCCCAGCATTTT. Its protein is CASLWGGRSNQPQHF.

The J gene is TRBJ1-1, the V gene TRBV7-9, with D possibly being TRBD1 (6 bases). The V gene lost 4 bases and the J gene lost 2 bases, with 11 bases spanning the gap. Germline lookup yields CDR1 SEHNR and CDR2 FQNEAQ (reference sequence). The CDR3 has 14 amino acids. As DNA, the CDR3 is TGTGCCAGCAGCTACGGACAGCAAAACACTGAAGCTTTCTTT. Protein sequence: CASSYGQQNTEAFF.

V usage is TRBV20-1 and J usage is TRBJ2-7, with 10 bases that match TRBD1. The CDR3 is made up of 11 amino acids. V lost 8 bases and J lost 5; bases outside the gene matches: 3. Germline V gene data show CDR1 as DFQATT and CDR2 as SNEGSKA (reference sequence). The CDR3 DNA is TGCAGTCCGGGACAGGGGAACGAGCAGTACTTC. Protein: CSPGQGNEQYF.

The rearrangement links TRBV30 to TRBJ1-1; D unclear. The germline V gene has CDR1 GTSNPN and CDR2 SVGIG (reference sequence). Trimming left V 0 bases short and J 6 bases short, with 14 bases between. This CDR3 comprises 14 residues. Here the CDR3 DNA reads TGTGCCTGGAGTGTACTAAGAGGGAAGGCTGAAGCTTTCTTT. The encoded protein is CAWSVLRGKAEAFF.

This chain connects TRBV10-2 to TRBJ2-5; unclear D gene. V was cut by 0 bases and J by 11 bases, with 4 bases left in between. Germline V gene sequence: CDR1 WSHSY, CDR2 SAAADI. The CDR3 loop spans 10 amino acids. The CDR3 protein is CASSESQQYF. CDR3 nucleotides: TGCGCCAGCAGTGAGTCCCAGCAGTACTTC.

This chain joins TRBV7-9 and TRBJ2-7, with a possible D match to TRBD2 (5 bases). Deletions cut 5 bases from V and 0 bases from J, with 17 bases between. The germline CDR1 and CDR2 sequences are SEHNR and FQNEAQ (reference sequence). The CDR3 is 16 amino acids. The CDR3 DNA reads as TGTGCCAGCAGCCCTGGGATGACGGGAAGCTCCTACGAGCAGTACTTC. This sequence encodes CASSPGMTGSSYEQYF.